Listed below are T cell receptor beta chains from one sample, sequenced in a study of identical twins. TCRdb re-called the 5' RACE reads through MiXCR, storing one row per CDR3 protein. The table shows about 890,000 distinct CDR3 sequences, with roughly an eighth occurring only once. The same data also contributed to another study, on yellow fever vaccine responses in identical twins.

Sequenced: PBMCs. These receptors originate from a woman younger than 30 in good health. CDR3s include the opening cysteine and the closing phenylalanine or tryptophan. A D gene is named only where the DNA matches it firmly. Rows give clone size only sometimes, using once, few, many, or a class for an expanded clone.

j_gene: TRBJ1-5
d_gene: NA
v_gene: TRBV25-1
abundance: few
CDR3aa: CASSESEQVGRQPQHF
CDR3nt: TGTGCCAGCAGTGAATCGGAACAGGTTGGAAGGCAGCCCCAGCATTTT

j_gene: TRBJ2-7
d_gene: TRBD1
v_gene: TRBV29-1
abundance: NA
CDR3aa: CSVTTGSYEQYF
CDR3nt: TGCAGCGTTACGACAGGGTCCTACGAGCAGTACTTC

j_gene: TRBJ2-2
d_gene: NA
v_gene: TRBV11-1
abundance: few
CDR3aa: CASSHVPGRTGNTNTGELFF
CDR3nt: TGTGCCAGCAGCCATGTGCCCGGTCGAACAGGGAACACGAACACCGGGGAGCTGTTTTTT

j_gene: TRBJ2-7
d_gene: NA
v_gene: TRBV27
abundance: NA
CDR3aa: CASSSAGSYEQYF
CDR3nt: TGTGCCAGCAGTTCCGCAGGATCCTACGAGCAGTACTTC

j_gene: TRBJ1-1
d_gene: NA
v_gene: TRBV20-1
abundance: few
CDR3aa: CSAKPGLTEAFF
CDR3nt: TGCAGTGCTAAACCGGGACTCACTGAAGCTTTCTTT

j_gene: TRBJ1-2
d_gene: NA
v_gene: TRBV12-3/TRBV12-4
abundance: many
CDR3aa: CASSLWQAGYTF
CDR3nt: TGTGCCAGCAGTTTGTGGCAGGCTGGCTACACCTTC

j_gene: TRBJ2-7
d_gene: NA
v_gene: TRBV5-1
abundance: few
CDR3aa: CASSLDRAGEQYF
CDR3nt: TGCGCCAGCAGCTTGGACAGGGCGGGCGAGCAGTACTTC

j_gene: TRBJ1-5
d_gene: TRBD1
v_gene: TRBV6-5
abundance: NA
CDR3aa: CASSSTTGGYNQPQHF
CDR3nt: TGTGCCAGCAGTTCCACCACAGGGGGGTACAATCAGCCCCAGCATTTT

j_gene: TRBJ2-2
d_gene: NA
v_gene: TRBV6-2/TRBV6-3
abundance: few
CDR3aa: CASSYFIAGQNTGELFF
CDR3nt: TGTGCCAGCAGTTACTTCATAGCCGGACAGAACACCGGGGAGCTGTTTTTT

j_gene: TRBJ2-3
d_gene: NA
v_gene: TRBV14
abundance: NA
CDR3aa: CASSQGNRDVTDTQYF
CDR3nt: TGTGCCAGCAGCCAAGGGAACAGGGATGTCACAGATACGCAGTATTTT

j_gene: TRBJ1-1
d_gene: NA
v_gene: TRBV5-1
abundance: NA
CDR3aa: CASSPGEMNTEAFF
CDR3nt: TGCGCCAGCAGCCCTGGGGAAATGAACACTGAAGCTTTCTTT

j_gene: TRBJ1-3
d_gene: NA
v_gene: TRBV12-3/TRBV12-4
abundance: many
CDR3aa: CASSLQSSRNTIYF
CDR3nt: TGTGCCAGCAGCCTACAGTCGTCTCGAAACACCATATATTTT

j_gene: TRBJ2-5
d_gene: NA
v_gene: TRBV15
abundance: NA
CDR3aa: CATSTGTPVGNQETQYF
CDR3nt: TGTGCCACCAGCACCGGGACCCCGGTGGGGAACCAAGAGACCCAGTACTTC

j_gene: TRBJ2-1
d_gene: NA
v_gene: TRBV12-3/TRBV12-4
abundance: few
CDR3aa: CASSSDRNEQFF
CDR3nt: TGTGCCAGCAGTTCAGACCGAAATGAGCAGTTCTTC

j_gene: TRBJ2-1
d_gene: NA
v_gene: TRBV27
abundance: few
CDR3aa: CASSFGGTEQFF
CDR3nt: TGTGCCAGCAGTTTTGGTGGGACTGAGCAGTTCTTC

j_gene: TRBJ1-5
d_gene: NA
v_gene: TRBV6-5
abundance: few
CDR3aa: CASSNMGGVDQPQHF
CDR3nt: TGTGCCAGCAGTAACATGGGGGGGGTTGATCAGCCCCAGCATTTT

j_gene: TRBJ1-1
d_gene: NA
v_gene: TRBV3-1
abundance: few
CDR3aa: CASSNGGNTEAFF
CDR3nt: TGTGCCAGCAGCAACGGGGGGAACACTGAAGCTTTCTTT

j_gene: TRBJ2-6
d_gene: TRBD2
v_gene: TRBV12-3/TRBV12-4
abundance: few
CDR3aa: CASRGLAGVGANVLTF
CDR3nt: TGTGCCAGCAGGGGACTAGCGGGGGTTGGGGCCAACGTCCTGACTTTC

j_gene: TRBJ2-1
d_gene: TRBD2
v_gene: TRBV3-1
abundance: many
CDR3aa: CASSRGTSPNEQFF
CDR3nt: TGTGCCAGCAGCCGAGGGACTAGCCCTAATGAGCAGTTCTTC

j_gene: TRBJ2-6
d_gene: NA
v_gene: TRBV5-1
abundance: few
CDR3aa: CASSGGHNSGANVLTF
CDR3nt: TGCGCCAGCAGCGGCGGACATAACTCTGGGGCCAACGTCCTGACTTTC

j_gene: TRBJ2-7
d_gene: NA
v_gene: TRBV27
abundance: few
CDR3aa: CASRRDSDGYEQYF
CDR3nt: TGTGCCAGCAGACGTGATTCCGACGGCTACGAGCAGTACTTC

j_gene: TRBJ2-6
d_gene: NA
v_gene: TRBV18
abundance: few
CDR3aa: CASSPKDGRTSGANVLTF
CDR3nt: TGTGCCAGCTCACCAAAGGACGGCAGGACCTCTGGGGCCAACGTCCTGACTTTC

j_gene: TRBJ2-5
d_gene: NA
v_gene: TRBV9
abundance: many
CDR3aa: CASSVGVGETQYF
CDR3nt: TGTGCCAGCAGCGTAGGGGTAGGAGAGACCCAGTACTTC

j_gene: TRBJ2-3
d_gene: NA
v_gene: TRBV12-3/TRBV12-4
abundance: many
CDR3aa: CASSLGEYDTQYF
CDR3nt: TGTGCCAGCAGTTTGGGAGAGTACGATACGCAGTATTTT

j_gene: TRBJ2-7
d_gene: NA
v_gene: TRBV20-1
abundance: few
CDR3aa: CSARDLEAQDPYEQYF
CDR3nt: TGCAGTGCTAGAGATCTTGAGGCCCAAGACCCTTACGAGCAGTACTTC

j_gene: TRBJ2-1
d_gene: TRBD1
v_gene: TRBV7-2
abundance: NA
CDR3aa: CASSLDNGVTGEEQFF
CDR3nt: TGTGCCAGCAGCTTAGATAACGGAGTCACAGGGGAGGAGCAGTTCTTC

j_gene: TRBJ2-1
d_gene: NA
v_gene: TRBV5-5
abundance: NA
CDR3aa: CASSLGRFSSYNEQFF
CDR3nt: TGTGCCAGCAGCTTGGGGCGTTTTAGCTCCTACAATGAGCAGTTCTTC

j_gene: TRBJ1-2
d_gene: TRBD1
v_gene: TRBV28
abundance: NA
CDR3aa: CASSLFRQGDSNYGYTF
CDR3nt: TGTGCCAGCAGTTTATTTCGGCAGGGGGATTCCAACTATGGCTACACCTTC

j_gene: TRBJ2-5
d_gene: NA
v_gene: TRBV20-1
abundance: NA
CDR3aa: CSAPGGVETQYF
CDR3nt: TGCAGTGCTCCTGGAGGCGTGGAGACCCAGTACTTC

j_gene: TRBJ1-1
d_gene: TRBD1
v_gene: TRBV6-1
abundance: few
CDR3aa: CASSKRTGATEAFF
CDR3nt: TGTGCCAGCAGTAAACGGACAGGGGCCACTGAAGCTTTCTTT

j_gene: TRBJ2-3
d_gene: NA
v_gene: TRBV5-1
abundance: few
CDR3aa: CASSPPRERDTQYF
CDR3nt: TGCGCCAGCAGCCCCCCCCGCGAGAGAGATACGCAGTATTTT

j_gene: TRBJ2-3
d_gene: NA
v_gene: TRBV9
abundance: few
CDR3aa: CASSVAGTGVDTQYF
CDR3nt: TGTGCCAGCAGCGTAGCCGGGACCGGCGTAGATACGCAGTATTTT